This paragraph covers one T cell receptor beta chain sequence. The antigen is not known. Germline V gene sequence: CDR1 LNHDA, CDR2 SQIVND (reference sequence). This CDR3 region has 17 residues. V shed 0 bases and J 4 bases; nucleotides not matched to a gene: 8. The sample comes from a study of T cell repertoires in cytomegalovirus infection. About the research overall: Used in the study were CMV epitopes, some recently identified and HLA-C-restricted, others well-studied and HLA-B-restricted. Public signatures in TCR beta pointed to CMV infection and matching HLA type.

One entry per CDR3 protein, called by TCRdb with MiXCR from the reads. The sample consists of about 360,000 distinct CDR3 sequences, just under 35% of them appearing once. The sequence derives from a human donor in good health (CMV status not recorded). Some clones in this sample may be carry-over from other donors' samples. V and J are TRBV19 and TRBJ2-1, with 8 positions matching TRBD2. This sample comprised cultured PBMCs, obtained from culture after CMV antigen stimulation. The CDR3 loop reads CASSIDRTSRPYNEQFF. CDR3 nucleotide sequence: TGTGCCAGTAGTATAGATAGGACTAGCAGACCGTACAATGAGCAGTTCTTC.